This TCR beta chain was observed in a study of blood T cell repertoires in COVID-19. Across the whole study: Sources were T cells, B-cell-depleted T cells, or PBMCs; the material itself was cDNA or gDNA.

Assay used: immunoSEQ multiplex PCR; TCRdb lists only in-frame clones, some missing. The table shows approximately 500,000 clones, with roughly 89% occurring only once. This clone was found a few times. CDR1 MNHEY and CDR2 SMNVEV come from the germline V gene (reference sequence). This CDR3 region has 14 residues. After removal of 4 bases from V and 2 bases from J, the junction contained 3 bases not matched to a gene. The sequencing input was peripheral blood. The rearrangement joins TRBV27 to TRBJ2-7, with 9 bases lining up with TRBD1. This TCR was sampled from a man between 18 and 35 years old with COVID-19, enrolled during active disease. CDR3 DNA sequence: TGTGCCAGCAGTTCGACAGGGGGTGCCTACGAGCAGTACTTC. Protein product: CASSSTGGAYEQYF.